The TCR beta chain described here comes from a study of cytomegalovirus exposure and HLA in healthy donors. Study-level background: Researchers previously reported finding 90 million to 130 million unique TCR beta sequences from roughly 170 million T cells.

Study-wide results and limits: What a later analysis showed was that several of the most significant clusters appeared linked to common viral pathogens. Rare TCR sequences dominated, though some public TCRs recurred in many donors.

CDR1 is KGHSH and CDR2 is LQKENI in the germline V gene. V dropped 5 bases and J dropped 0 bases, with 14 bases sitting between them. This CDR3 has 15 amino acids. As to this clone: Its antigen is not identified.

Vbeta (60) and Jbeta (13) primers were used in the PCR. This table comes from immunoSEQ multiplex PCR, and its TCRdb copy is limited to in-frame clones, with some not included. This sample has around 100,000 clones; around two thirds occur once, and the top ten carry 3.5% to 4%. Input material: PBMCs. The chain carries TRBV18 and TRBJ2-7; D is perhaps TRBD1 (7 bases). This receptor was obtained from a man aged 25-45 years in good health and CMV-seropositive. In DNA, the CDR3 is TGTGCCAGCTCAGCCGCGGGACAGCCCTCCTACGAGCAGTACTTC. Translated, it gives CASSAAGQPSYEQYF. Variable domain in full (rest from reference TRBV18 and TRBJ2-7): NAGVMQNPRHLVRRRGQEARLRCSPMKGHSHVYWYRQLPEEGLKFMVYLQKENIIDESGMPKERFSAEFPKEGPSILRIQQVVRGDSAAYFCASSAAGQPSYEQYFGPGTRLTVT.